The T cell receptor (beta chain) described here comes from a study of blood T cell repertoires in COVID-19. On the study more broadly: PBMCs, B-cell-depleted T cells, or T cells provided the cDNA or gDNA that made up the material.

Two negative PCRs, clearance, or symptom resolution were required of recovered Cohort 3 donors. Only in-frame clones appear in the TCRdb table, and some are missing; sequencing was by immunoSEQ multiplex PCR. The data show approximately 470,000 clones, roughly 87% seen once. Per the germline V gene, CDR1 is SGHNT and CDR2 is YYREEE (reference sequence). CDR3 size: 12 residues. Trimming pared 6 bases from V and 7 bases from J, leaving 13 bases between. This chain links TRBV5-4 with TRBJ1-2, with D possibly being TRBD1 (6 bases). What was sequenced was PBMCs or T cells enriched from blood (not recorded which). This clonotype was obtained from a woman between 18 and 29 years old who had recovered from COVID-19. The CDR3 bases are TGTGCCAGCACGACCACGGACAGTGGCTACACCTTC. It codes for CASTTTDSGYTF.